Below, 29 T cell receptor beta chains from the same sample are listed, as sequenced in a study of shared clonotypes between healthy human individuals. The assay was immunoSEQ multiplex PCR, and TCRdb's table has in-frame clones only and misses some. The profile shows some 2 million clones, over 85% of them singletons. Terminally differentiated effector memory CD45RA+ cells were excluded by CCR7 positive selection of CD45RO-negative cells. Sequencing input: naive CD8+ T cells sorted from blood. The receptors originated from a man aged 18 to 35 in good health.

This rearrangement joins TRBV13 to TRBJ2-7, with a tentative D call TRBD1 (5 bases). V lost 8 bases and J lost 1, with 12 bases in between. The CDR3 sequence is 13 residues long. Germline V CDR1 and CDR2: PRHDT, FYEKMQ (reference sequence). This chain's CDR3 is CASSQGLSYEQYF. The CDR3 nucleotides read TGTGCCAGCTCGCAGGGTCTTTCCTACGAGCAGTACTTC.

This clone was observed a single time. V and J are TRBV2 and TRBJ2-5; D call uncertain. The germline V gene encodes CDR1 SNHLY and CDR2 FYNNEI. The CDR3 length is 15 residues. V was clipped by 3 bases and J by 1 base, with 12 bases between them. CDR3 protein: CASSEGSGSQETQYF. The CDR3 DNA reads as TGTGCCAGCAGTGAGGGTTCAGGCAGCCAAGAGACCCAGTACTTC. The complete variable domain, with remaining parts taken from reference TRBV2 and TRBJ2-5, reads EPEVTQTPSHQVTQMGQEVILRCVPISNHLYFYWYRQILGQKVEFLVSFYNNEISEKSEIFDDQFSVERPDGSNFTLKIRSTKLEDSAMYFCASSEGSGSQETQYFGPGTRLLVL.

The J gene is TRBJ2-7, the V gene TRBV6-6; D might be TRBD2 (6 bases). Germline CDR1 reads MNHNY; CDR2 reads SVGAGI (reference sequence). The V end was cut by 7 bases, the J end by 4 bases, with 17 bases between. This CDR3 is 14 amino acids long. This chain's CDR3 is CASTSGSGGYEQYF. The CDR3 coding sequence is TGTGCCAGCACCTCCGGGTCTGGAGGGTACGAGCAGTACTTC.

The V and J genes are TRBV15 and TRBJ1-5; D remains ambiguous. The germline CDR1 and CDR2 sequences are LNHNV and YYDKDF (reference sequence). V dropped 6 bases and J dropped 0 bases, with 9 bases sitting between them. This CDR3 is built from 14 residues. The CDR3 DNA is TGTGCCACCAGTGAAGGATATAGCAATCAGCCCCAGCATTTT. Encoded protein: CATSEGYSNQPQHF.

V gene TRBV5-6 combines with J gene TRBJ2-7; D ambiguous. V was trimmed by 1 base and J by 3 bases, leaving 11 bases between them. Germline lookup yields CDR1 SGHDT and CDR2 YYEEEE. CDR3 length: 14 residues. The CDR3 coding sequence is TGTGCCAGCAGCTTGACTCACGCGGACTACGAGCAGTACTTC. Residues: CASSLTHADYEQYF.

This sequence joins TRBV9 and TRBJ2-5, with a tentative D call TRBD2 (5 bases). V was clipped by 4 bases and J by 1 base, with 14 bases between them. Germline CDR1 SGDLS, CDR2 YYNGEE. The CDR3 extends over 15 amino acids. The CDR3 DNA reads TGTGCCAGCAGCCCCGGACTCCTGAGCCAAGAGACCCAGTACTTC. It encodes CASSPGLLSQETQYF.

This sequence joins TRBV19 and TRBJ2-7; D gene ambiguous. Germline values: CDR1 LNHDA, CDR2 SQIVND (reference sequence). This CDR3 contains 13 residues. V shed 6 bases and J shed 4 bases, with 13 bases lying between them. CDR3 sequence (DNA): TGTGCCAGTAGCTTAGGCCTTGGATACGAGCAGTACTTC. Encoded protein: CASSLGLGYEQYF.

As to this clone: The sample contains more than one DNA sequence encoding this CDR3. The V gene is TRBV6-5, the J gene TRBJ2-1; TRBD2 is a possible D gene (5 bases). CDR3 length: 15 residues. The V end lost 0 bases, the J end lost 0 bases, and 6 bases lay between the germline ends. Germline assignment: CDR1 MNHEY and CDR2 SVGAGI. In DNA form, the CDR3 reads TGTGCCAGCAGTTACTCAGGGAGCTCCTACAATGAGCAGTTCTTC. Its protein product is CASSYSGSSYNEQFF.

The chain combines TRBV28 with TRBJ2-1, with 9 bases that match TRBD1. Losses at the gene ends were 3 bases for V and 6 bases for J; bases not matched to a gene: 6. Germline CDR1 MDHEN, CDR2 SYDVKM. CDR3 size: 15 residues. The CDR3 is CASSLGTGFGNEQFF. For the CDR3, the DNA is TGTGCCAGCAGTTTGGGGACAGGGTTCGGCAATGAGCAGTTCTTC.

The chain is built from TRBV11-2 and TRBJ2-3, with D tentatively TRBD1 or TRBD2 (6 bases each). Trimming removed 3 bases at V and 4 bases at J, with 8 bases between. The CDR3 spans 13 residues. Germline V gives CDR1 SGHAT, CDR2 FQNNGV. The CDR3 DNA sequence: TGTGCCAGCAGCTTGGGGGGCCCAGATACGCAGTATTTT. Its protein is CASSLGGPDTQYF.

Details on this clone: Other nucleotide sequences in the sample specify the same CDR3. V and J are TRBV9 and TRBJ2-1; TRBD1 might be the D (6 bases). Germline CDR1 and CDR2: SGDLS and YYNGEE. The V end was cut by 0 bases, the J end by 4 bases, with 8 bases between. This CDR3 region has 14 residues. CDR3: CASSVEGGYNEQFF. As DNA, the CDR3 is TGTGCCAGCAGCGTAGAAGGGGGTTACAATGAGCAGTTCTTC.

V usage is TRBV20-1 and J usage is TRBJ1-2, with D hard to call. Germline V gives CDR1 DFQATT, CDR2 SNEGSKA (reference sequence). V was cut by 5 bases and J by 7 bases, with 8 bases left in between. The length of the CDR3 is 10 residues. CDR3 sequence (DNA): TGCAGTGCTGAAGAAGGTGGCTACACCTTC. Residues: CSAEEGGYTF.

V usage is TRBV28 and J usage is TRBJ2-2; D perhaps matches TRBD2 (5 bases). The germline V and J ends were trimmed by 6 bases and 4 bases, with 15 bases remaining between them. Germline V lookup: CDR1 MDHEN, CDR2 SYDVKM. The CDR3 loop spans 15 amino acids. The chain's CDR3 is CASSQTGSGTGELFF. CDR3 sequence (DNA): TGTGCCAGCAGCCAGACGGGGTCGGGCACCGGGGAGCTGTTTTTT.

Worth noting for this clone: The sample has other DNA sequences that encode this CDR3 too. This rearrangement joins TRBV7-9 to TRBJ2-7, with D unresolved. V was trimmed by 5 bases and J by 6 bases, leaving 8 bases between them. This CDR3 spans 11 amino acids. Germline V gene lookup returns CDR1 SEHNR and CDR2 FQNEAQ (reference sequence). The CDR3 DNA reads as TGTGCCAGCAGCCTAGGACCCGAGCAGTACTTC. It codes for CASSLGPEQYF.

The chain couples TRBV5-6 to TRBJ2-5; no reliable D call. Germline CDR1 and CDR2: SGHDT and YYEEEE. The CDR3 has 16 residues. V was clipped by 3 bases and J by 4 bases, with 19 bases between them. CDR3 DNA sequence: TGTGCCAGCAGCTGGTCCCTCGGGCTAGGAGTAGAGACCCAGTACTTC. Residues: CASSWSLGLGVETQYF.

This rearrangement joins TRBV4-1 to TRBJ1-1; D remains unclear. Germline CDR1 and CDR2: MGHRA and YSYEKL. Trimming pared 2 bases from V and 2 bases from J, leaving 9 bases between. The CDR3 totals 14 residues. DNA for the CDR3: TGCGCCAGCAGCCAAAGGAGCATCAACACTGAAGCTTTCTTT. Translated: CASSQRSINTEAFF.

This chain links TRBV5-1 with TRBJ2-5; 8 nucleotides match TRBD2. This CDR3 spans 13 amino acids. Trimming at V came to 5 bases and at J to 0 bases, leaving 0 bases not matched to a gene. From germline, CDR1 is SGHRS and CDR2 YFSETQ. The CDR3 region is CASRLADQETQYF. DNA of the CDR3: TGCGCCAGCAGACTAGCGGACCAAGAGACCCAGTACTTC.

CDR3 in amino acids: CASSVTLAGANTGELFF. In DNA, the CDR3 is TGTGCCAGCAGCGTAACACTAGCGGGGGCCAACACCGGGGAGCTGTTTTTT. The V gene is TRBV9, the J gene TRBJ2-2, with 11 bases fitting TRBD2. Germline V lookup: CDR1 SGDLS, CDR2 YYNGEE. The CDR3 sequence is 17 residues long. With V trimmed by 1 base and J by 2 bases, 4 bases remained unmatched.

This chain joins TRBV28 and TRBJ1-2, with 7 bases fitting TRBD1. V gave up 2 bases and J gave up 7 bases; unmatched junction bases: 7. This CDR3 has 14 residues. Germline CDR1 is MDHEN and CDR2 is SYDVKM. The CDR3 DNA reads TGTGCCAGCAGTTTACCGACAGGGTTGGGTGGCTACACCTTC. Amino acids: CASSLPTGLGGYTF.

This chain joins TRBV28 and TRBJ1-6; tentative D call: TRBD1 (6 bases). V dropped 8 bases and J dropped 3 bases, with 8 bases sitting between them. The CDR3 has 13 residues. Looked up from germline, CDR1 is MDHEN and CDR2 is SYDVKM. CDR3 region: CASLQGYNSPLHF. The CDR3 nucleotides are TGTGCCAGCCTACAGGGCTATAATTCACCCCTCCACTTT.

The chain has TRBV27 and TRBJ2-5; D is possibly TRBD2 (6 bases). There are 14 residues in the CDR3. V lost 4 bases and J lost 1, with 10 bases in between. The V gene's germline CDR1 is MNHEY and CDR2 SMNVEV (reference sequence). CDR3 nucleotides: TGTGCCAGCAGTTGGAGTAGCGGCCAAGAGACCCAGTACTTC. Encoded protein: CASSWSSGQETQYF.

On this clone itself: Other DNA variants within this sample encode the same CDR3. V and J are TRBV7-9 and TRBJ2-5; TRBD2 aligns across 7 bases. Trimming at V came to 4 bases and at J to 0 bases, leaving 5 bases not matched to a gene. This CDR3 contains 15 residues. Germline values: CDR1 SEHNR, CDR2 FQNEAQ (reference sequence). In DNA form, the CDR3 reads TGTGCCAGCAGCTCCCCCCTAGCGGACCAAGAGACCCAGTACTTC. Its translation: CASSSPLADQETQYF. Full variable domain (remainder filled in from reference TRBV7-9 and TRBJ2-5): DTGVSQNPRHKITKRGQNVTFRCDPISEHNRLYWYRQTLGQGPEFLTYFQNEAQLEKSRLLSDRFSAERPKGSFSTLEIQRTEQGDSAMYLCASSSPLADQETQYFGPGTRLLVL.

The genes are TRBV19 and TRBJ1-4; the D gene is possibly TRBD1 (5 bases). V lost 1 base and J lost 8, with 14 bases in between. Germline assignment: CDR1 LNHDA and CDR2 SQIVND (reference sequence). This CDR3 spans 15 amino acids. In nucleotides, the CDR3 is TGTGCCAGTAGTATAGGAAGCAGGGTAACCGAAAAACTGTTTTTT. Its translation is CASSIGSRVTEKLFF. The complete variable domain, with remaining parts taken from reference TRBV19 and TRBJ1-4, reads DGGITQSPKYLFRKEGQNVTLSCEQNLNHDAMYWYRQDPGQGLRLIYYSQIVNDFQKGDIAEGYSVSREKKESFPLTVTSAQKNPTAFYLCASSIGSRVTEKLFFGSGTQLSVL.

This rearrangement joins TRBV27 to TRBJ2-1, with 10 bases fitting TRBD2. V lost 3 bases, J lost 7 bases, and 3 bases stayed unmatched. This CDR3 region has 14 residues. Germline-derived CDR1 and CDR2 are MNHEY and SMNVEV (reference sequence). CDR3: CASSFSGGLNEQFF. CDR3 bases: TGTGCCAGCAGTTTTAGCGGGGGGCTGAATGAGCAGTTCTTC.

This chain's CDR3 is CASSQDSAGETQYF. In DNA form, the CDR3 reads TGTGCCAGCAGCCAAGATAGTGCGGGAGAGACCCAGTACTTC. The gene calls are TRBV4-2 and TRBJ2-5; tentative D call: TRBD2 (5 bases). V lost 0 bases to trimming and J lost 4 bases, with 9 bases between them. The CDR3 totals 14 residues. Germline V gene lookup returns CDR1 LGHNA and CDR2 YNFKEQ.

This chain links TRBV9 with TRBJ2-7; D gene uncertain. The CDR3 runs 13 residues. V dropped 2 bases and J dropped 2 bases, with 8 bases sitting between them. Germline-derived CDR1 and CDR2 are SGDLS and YYNGEE. CDR3 in DNA: TGTGCCAGCAGCGTCTCCTCCCCCTACGAGCAGTACTTC. This codes for CASSVSSPYEQYF.

The chain couples TRBV6-5 to TRBJ2-5; 9 nucleotides line up with TRBD1. Trimming took 2 bases from V and 6 from J; bases not matched to a gene: 4. Germline CDR1 and CDR2: MNHEY and SVGAGI. The CDR3 contains 14 residues. CDR3: CASSYPGQGQTQYF. In DNA, the CDR3 is TGTGCCAGCAGTTACCCGGGACAGGGTCAGACCCAGTACTTC.

V gene TRBV10-2 combines with J gene TRBJ2-3, with TRBD1 identical over 7 bases. Germline CDR1 and CDR2: WSHSY and SAAADI. Losses at the gene ends were 9 bases for V and 1 base for J; bases not matched to a gene: 10. CDR3 length: 15 residues. CDR3 DNA: TGCGCCAGTTTTCAAGGGCAGGGGGGCACAGATACGCAGTATTTT. Translating gives CASFQGQGGTDTQYF.

The chain recombines TRBV2 with TRBJ2-6, with D perhaps TRBD1 (6 bases). This CDR3 region has 16 residues. Trimming took off 7 bases at V and 3 bases at J, with 16 bases between the two ends. The germline gives CDR1 SNHLY, CDR2 FYNNEI. CDR3 in DNA: TGTGCCAGCAATTACATGGGGGCGGGTGGGGCCAACGTCCTGACTTTC. As protein: CASNYMGAGGANVLTF.